This T cell receptor beta chain originates from a study of blood T cell repertoires in COVID-19. Study-level information: Samples came from the United States, Italy and Spain, spanning acute and convalescent COVID-19.

Per the original data handling: From reference gene primer amplification, estimates of nucleated cell counts were derived. This table comes from immunoSEQ multiplex PCR, and its TCRdb copy is limited to in-frame clones, with some not included. V and J calls plus clone size are reproduced from that table; the DNA served to infer D and trimming. Of 170,000 or so clones in the sample, 85% were seen once. Recruits, aged roughly 18 to 95 years, lived in some 25 US areas. Grouping used clinical history reported by participants in a survey and questionnaire. This receptor was identified in a man aged 35-49 years who had recovered from COVID-19. Sequenced input: PBMCs or T cells enriched from blood (not recorded which).

In nucleotides, the CDR3 is TGTGCCAGCAGTTATTATGGACTAGGCCCCTACGAGCAGTACTTC. Protein product: CASSYYGLGPYEQYF. The chain couples TRBV6-2 or TRBV6-3 to TRBJ2-7; 7 bases agree with TRBD2. From germline, CDR1 is MNHEY and CDR2 SVGEGT. V dropped 3 bases and J dropped 2; count of bases not matched to a gene: 7. This CDR3 is built from 15 residues.